This note documents a single T cell receptor beta chain sequence. Data came from immunoSEQ multiplex PCR; TCRdb stores just in-frame clones and leaves some out. This table holds about 70,000 clones, over 80% found once. This entry comes from a study of T cell changes during pregnancy in multiple sclerosis. Source: peripheral blood, taken before pregnancy. This receptor was obtained from a female donor with multiple sclerosis, enrolled in a pregnancy study.

CDR3 residues: CASSKAGWVDTQYF. In nucleotides, the CDR3 is TGTGCCAGTAGTAAGGCGGGATGGGTAGATACGCAGTATTTT. The chain combines TRBV19 with TRBJ2-3; D is perhaps TRBD2 (6 bases). V lost 4 bases and J lost 5, with 13 bases in between. Germline V gives CDR1 LNHDA, CDR2 SQIVND (reference sequence). This CDR3 contains 14 residues.